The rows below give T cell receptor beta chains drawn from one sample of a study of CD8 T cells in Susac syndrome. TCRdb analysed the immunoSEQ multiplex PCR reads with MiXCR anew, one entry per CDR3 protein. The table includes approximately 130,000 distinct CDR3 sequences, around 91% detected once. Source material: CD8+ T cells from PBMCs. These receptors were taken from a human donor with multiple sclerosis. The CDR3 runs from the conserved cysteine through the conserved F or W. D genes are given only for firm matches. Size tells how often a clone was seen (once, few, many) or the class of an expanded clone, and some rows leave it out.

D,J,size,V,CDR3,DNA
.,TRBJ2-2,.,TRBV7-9,CASSPRNSANTGELFF,TGTGCCAGCAGCCCTAGAAATAGCGCGAACACCGGGGAGCTGTTTTTT
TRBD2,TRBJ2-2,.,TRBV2,CASSEGDSGRDSTGELFF,TGTGCCAGCAGTGAAGGTGACAGCGGGAGGGACAGCACCGGGGAGCTGTTTTTT
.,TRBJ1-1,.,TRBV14,CASSNWPRGGLIEAFF,TGTGCCAGCAGCAACTGGCCCCGGGGCGGCCTAATTGAAGCTTTCTTT
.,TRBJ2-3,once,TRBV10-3,CAISESLGGPNTDTQYF,TGTGCCATCAGTGAGTCTTTGGGGGGACCTAACACAGATACGCAGTATTTT
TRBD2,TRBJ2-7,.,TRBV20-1,CSAREREYEQYF,TGCAGTGCTAGAGAGCGGGAGTACGAGCAGTACTTC
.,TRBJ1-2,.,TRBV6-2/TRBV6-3,CASSSGGVAGGYTF,TGTGCCAGCAGTTCGGGAGGGGTTGCCGGCGGCTACACCTTC
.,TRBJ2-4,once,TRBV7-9,CASTNLEAKNIQYF,TGTGCCAGCACCAATCTCGAAGCCAAAAACATTCAGTACTTC
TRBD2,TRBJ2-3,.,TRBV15,CATSGRGLAGDIDTQYF,TGTGCCACCAGCGGCAGGGGACTAGCGGGAGATATAGATACGCAGTATTTT
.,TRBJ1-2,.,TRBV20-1,CSASHSDHGGGYTF,TGCAGTGCTAGCCACAGCGACCACGGAGGCGGCTACACCTTC
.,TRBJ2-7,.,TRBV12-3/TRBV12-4,CASSFNSIYEQYF,TGTGCCAGCAGTTTTAACAGCATCTACGAGCAGTACTTC
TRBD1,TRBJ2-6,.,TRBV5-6,CASSLGQVLSGANVLTF,TGTGCCAGCAGCCTGGGACAGGTCCTCTCTGGGGCCAACGTCCTGACTTTC
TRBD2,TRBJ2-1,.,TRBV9,CASSSSREGNEQFF,TGTGCCAGCAGCTCATCGCGGGAGGGCAATGAGCAGTTCTTC
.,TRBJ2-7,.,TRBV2,CASSEAVNPAGYEQYF,TGTGCCAGCAGTGAAGCGGTAAACCCGGCGGGCTACGAGCAGTACTTC
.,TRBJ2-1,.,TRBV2,CAAEGEGVNEQFF,TGTGCCGCCGAGGGAGAGGGCGTGAATGAGCAGTTCTTC
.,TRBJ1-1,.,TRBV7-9,CASSLALVGVNTEAFF,TGTGCCAGCAGCTTAGCGCTTGTTGGGGTGAACACTGAAGCTTTCTTT
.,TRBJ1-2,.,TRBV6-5,CASSYGAGGYGYTF,TGTGCCAGCAGTTACGGGGCGGGGGGCTATGGCTACACCTTC
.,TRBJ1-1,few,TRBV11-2,CASSAGLNTEAFF,TGTGCCAGCAGCGCCGGGCTGAACACTGAAGCTTTCTTT
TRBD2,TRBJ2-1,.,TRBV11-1,CASSLIREGGNEQFF,TGTGCCAGCAGCTTAATACGGGAGGGTGGCAATGAGCAGTTCTTC
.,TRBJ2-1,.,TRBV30,CALRIASAYNEQFF,TGTGCCTTACGAATAGCATCGGCCTACAATGAGCAGTTCTTC
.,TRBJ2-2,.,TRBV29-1,CSVRTGTGELFF,TGCAGCGTACGCACAGGGACCGGGGAGCTGTTTTTT
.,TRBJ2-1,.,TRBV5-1,CASRRGTEQFF,TGCGCCAGCAGACGGGGGACTGAGCAGTTCTTC
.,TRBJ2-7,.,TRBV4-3,CASSQVFGGERPEQYF,TGCGCCAGCAGCCAAGTCTTCGGGGGAGAACGTCCCGAGCAGTACTTC
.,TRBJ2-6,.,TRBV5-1,CASSTTGTGANVLTF,TGCGCCAGCAGCACTACAGGGACTGGGGCCAACGTCCTGACTTTC
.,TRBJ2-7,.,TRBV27,CASSLWGQRSYEQYF,TGTGCCAGCAGTTTATGGGGTCAGCGGTCCTACGAGCAGTACTTC
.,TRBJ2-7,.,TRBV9,CASSAGGGTYEQYF,TGTGCCAGCAGCGCTGGAGGGGGGACCTACGAGCAGTACTTC
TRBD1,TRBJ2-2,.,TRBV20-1,CSARSRGQGAIGELFF,TGCAGTGCTAGATCCCGGGGACAGGGGGCAATCGGGGAGCTGTTTTTT
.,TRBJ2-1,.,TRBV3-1,CASTPTRSYNEQFF,TGTGCCAGCACCCCCACGCGCTCCTACAATGAGCAGTTCTTC
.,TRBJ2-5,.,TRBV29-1,CSVDAADGTQYF,TGCAGCGTTGATGCGGCTGACGGGACCCAGTACTTC
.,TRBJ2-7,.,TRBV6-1,CASSEGGRTLFSYEQYF,TGTGCCAGCAGTGAAGGGGGACGGACATTGTTCTCCTACGAGCAGTACTTC
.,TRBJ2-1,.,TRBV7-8,CASSLMDSSYNEQFF,TGTGCCAGCAGCTTAATGGATAGCTCCTACAATGAGCAGTTCTTC
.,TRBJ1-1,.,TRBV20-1,CSARALQVGGTEAFF,TGCAGTGCTAGAGCCCTACAGGTCGGTGGTACTGAAGCTTTCTTT
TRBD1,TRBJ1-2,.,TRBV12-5,CASGSAGGNGYTF,TGTGCTAGTGGTTCGGCAGGGGGCAATGGCTACACCTTC
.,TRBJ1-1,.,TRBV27,CASSLGSEAFF,TGTGCCAGCAGTTTGGGTTCTGAAGCTTTCTTT
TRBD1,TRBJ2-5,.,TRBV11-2,CASSTDRAETQYF,TGTGCCAGCAGCACGGACAGGGCAGAGACCCAGTACTTC
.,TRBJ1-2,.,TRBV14,CASSLPVGPFDYGYTF,TGTGCCAGCAGCCTCCCGGTGGGGCCCTTCGACTATGGCTACACCTTC
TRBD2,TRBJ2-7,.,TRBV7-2,CASSFPGRAYEQYF,TGTGCCAGCAGCTTCCCCGGGAGGGCCTACGAGCAGTACTTC
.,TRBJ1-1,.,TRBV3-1,CASSQLGGANTEAFF,TGTGCCAGCAGCCAACTTGGAGGAGCCAACACTGAAGCTTTCTTT
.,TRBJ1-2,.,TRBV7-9,CASRPKQLNGYTF,TGTGCCAGCAGACCCAAACAGCTAAATGGCTACACCTTC
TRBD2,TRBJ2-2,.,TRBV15,CATSMDGLAGGVFTGELFF,TGTGCCACCAGCATGGACGGACTAGCGGGAGGGGTCTTCACCGGGGAGCTGTTTTTT
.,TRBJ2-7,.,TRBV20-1,CSATMTGYEQYF,TGCAGTGCCACTATGACAGGCTACGAGCAGTACTTC
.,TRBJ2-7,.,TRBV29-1,CSGVETGRYEQYF,TGCAGCGGGGTCGAGACAGGACGTTACGAGCAGTACTTC
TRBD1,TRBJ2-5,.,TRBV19,CASSRTGYRTQYF,TGTGCCAGTAGTAGGACAGGGTACAGGACCCAGTACTTC
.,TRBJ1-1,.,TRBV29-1,CSVVRSGNTEAFF,TGCAGCGTTGTTCGGAGCGGGAACACTGAAGCTTTCTTT
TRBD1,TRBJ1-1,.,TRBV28,CASRYPPGQEAFF,TGTGCCAGCAGATACCCCCCGGGACAGGAAGCTTTCTTT
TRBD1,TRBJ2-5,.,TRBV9,CASSGGQGLLETQYF,TGTGCCAGCAGCGGCGGACAGGGGTTACTGGAGACCCAGTACTTC
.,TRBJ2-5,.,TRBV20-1,CSASLPGPIGETQYF,TGCAGTGCTAGCCTTCCGGGACCCATCGGGGAGACCCAGTACTTC
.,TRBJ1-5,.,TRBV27,CASSFGGRQPQHF,TGTGCCAGCAGTTTCGGGGGCAGACAGCCCCAGCATTTT
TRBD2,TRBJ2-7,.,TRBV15,CATSRDQTSGRYEQYF,TGTGCCACCAGCAGAGATCAAACTAGCGGGAGGTACGAGCAGTACTTC
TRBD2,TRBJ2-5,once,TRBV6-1,CASSGHRLAGAVLQETQYF,TGTGCCAGCAGTGGACACAGACTAGCGGGAGCGGTACTACAAGAGACCCAGTACTTC
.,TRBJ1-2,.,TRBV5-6,CASGIWTLDYGYTF,TGTGCCAGCGGCATCTGGACACTCGACTATGGCTACACCTTC
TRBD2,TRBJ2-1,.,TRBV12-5,CASGLEGLAGYNEQFF,TGTGCTAGTGGGTTGGAGGGGCTAGCGGGATACAATGAGCAGTTCTTC
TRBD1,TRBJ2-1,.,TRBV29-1,CSVEGQGTEQFF,TGCAGCGTTGAGGGACAGGGGACTGAGCAGTTCTTC
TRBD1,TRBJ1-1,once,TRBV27,CASNPGTGLWTEAFF,TGTGCCAGCAACCCCGGGACAGGGCTTTGGACTGAAGCTTTCTTT
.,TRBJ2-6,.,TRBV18,CASSPPRVYSGANVLTF,TGTGCCAGCTCACCACCTCGGGTGTACTCTGGGGCCAACGTCCTGACTTTC
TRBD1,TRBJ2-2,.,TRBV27,CASRLTGTGELFF,TGTGCCAGCAGGTTGACAGGGACCGGGGAGCTGTTTTTT